A single sample is the source of the 27 T cell receptor beta chains below, sequenced in a study of human T cells and chemical hapten exposure. Researchers extracted total RNA from unfractionated whole blood. TCRdb fed the 5' RACE reads into MiXCR, producing one record per CDR3 protein. Of about 140,000 distinct CDR3 sequences listed, approximately 4% are singletons. These receptors were obtained from a female donor in good health.

This clonotype was counted many times. The chain combines TRBV5-6 with TRBJ2-1; no clear D gene. The germline gives CDR1 SGHDT, CDR2 YYEEEE. V was trimmed by 2 bases and J by 5 bases, leaving 11 bases between them. The CDR3 covers 14 residues. The CDR3 sequence: CASSFGLVDNEQFF. In nucleotides, the CDR3 is TGTGCCAGCAGCTTCGGTCTAGTAGACAATGAGCAGTTCTTC.

This clonotype was observed at least ten times. The V and J genes are TRBV24-1 and TRBJ1-1; possibly TRBD1 for D (6 bases). Trimming left V 2 bases short and J 2 bases short, with 14 bases between. Per the germline V gene, CDR1 is KGHDR and CDR2 is SFDVKD. The CDR3 is made up of 16 amino acids. The CDR3, as DNA: TGTGCCACCAGTGATTCAGGACAGTCATTAAACACTGAAGCTTTCTTT. Translation gives CATSDSGQSLNTEAFF.

This clonotype was picked up a small number of times. The chain has TRBV4-3 and TRBJ1-4; D unclear. This CDR3 has 16 amino acids. Trimming took 0 bases from V and 5 from J, leaving 13 bases between them. CDR1 and CDR2 from the germline V gene are LGHNA and YSLEER. The CDR3 DNA reads as TGCGCCAGCAGCCAAGATAGCGAGTACAGAAATGAAAAACTGTTTTTT. This encodes CASSQDSEYRNEKLFF.

This clonotype was recorded many times. The genes are TRBV4-3 and TRBJ1-2; no reliable D call. The CDR3 covers 15 residues. V lost 0 bases and J 2 bases, leaving 10 bases between the germline ends. Germline V gene sequence: CDR1 LGHNA, CDR2 YSLEER. This CDR3 is CASSQDIGSNYGYTF. CDR3 in DNA: TGCGCCAGCAGCCAAGATATAGGCAGCAACTATGGCTACACCTTC.

This clonotype was detected ten times or more. V is TRBV12-3 or TRBV12-4 and J is TRBJ2-5, with D perhaps matching TRBD1 (6 bases). The CDR3 totals 14 residues. V lost 2 bases and J 5 bases, leaving 12 bases between the germline ends. The DNA of the CDR3 is TGTGCCAGCAGTTTACCAGGGGTGTTGGAGACCCAGTACTTC. It translates to CASSLPGVLETQYF.

About this clonotype itself: A read error is possible here, since a much larger clone lies one base away. The J gene is TRBJ2-3, the V gene TRBV10-3, with D unresolved. The V end was cut by 4 bases, the J end by 0 bases, with 11 bases between. Germline loops: CDR1 ENHRY, CDR2 SYGVKD. The CDR3 is 15 amino acids. The CDR3 loop is CAISVQQSSTDTQYF. For the CDR3, the DNA is TGTGCCATCAGTGTTCAACAAAGTAGCACAGATACGCAGTATTTT.

Many counts were recorded for this clonotype. V usage is TRBV12-3 or TRBV12-4 and J usage is TRBJ1-3; D is unclear. Trimming removed 7 bases from V and 0 bases from J, with 16 bases in between. This CDR3 is 16 amino acids long. In DNA, the CDR3 is TGTGCCAGCACCATACTCTTTTCTGACTCTGGAAACACCATATATTTT. This codes for CASTILFSDSGNTIYF.

This clonotype has a handful of counts. A much larger clonotype is one base distant, so this may be a read error. The chain has TRBV12-3 or TRBV12-4 and TRBJ1-5; D remains ambiguous. The CDR3 is 12 amino acids. In DNA form, the CDR3 reads TGTGCCAGCAGTCAGCGGGATCAGCCCCAGAATTTT. Protein sequence: CASSQRDQPQNF.

This clonotype was detected ten times or more. V is TRBV20-1 and J is TRBJ2-3, with D possibly TRBD2 on 6 matching bases. This CDR3 has 13 residues. Trimming took off 7 bases at V and 2 bases at J, with 13 bases between the two ends. The germline V gene encodes CDR1 DFQATT and CDR2 SNEGSKA (reference sequence). This CDR3 is CSGTGLSTDTQYF. The CDR3, as DNA: TGCAGTGGGACGGGACTTTCCACAGATACGCAGTATTTT.

This clonotype was counted many times. V gene TRBV29-1 combines with J gene TRBJ2-3; D remains unclear. Trimming removed 6 bases at V and 6 bases at J, with 7 bases between. Germline assignment: CDR1 SQVTM and CDR2 ANQGSEA. This CDR3 contains 10 residues. The CDR3 DNA reads as TGCAGCGTGCAGCCCGATACGCAGTATTTT. Translation: CSVQPDTQYF.

This clonotype was picked up many times. V is TRBV20-1 and J is TRBJ1-1, with D unclear. Germline CDR1 and CDR2: DFQATT and SNEGSKA (reference sequence). The V gene lost 4 bases and the J gene lost 0 bases, with 21 bases spanning the gap. This CDR3 comprises 17 residues. The CDR3 sequence is CSAIRRTDIFMNTEAFF. The DNA for the CDR3 is TGCAGTGCTATACGACGGACTGATATTTTCATGAACACTGAAGCTTTCTTT.

This clonotype was observed many times. The chain recombines TRBV5-7 with TRBJ1-5, with TRBD1 matching over 7 bases. TRBV5-7 is flagged as an ORF with uncertain function. Trimming took 4 bases from V and 4 from J; bases not matched to a gene: 5. This CDR3 has 14 amino acids. CDR3 bases: TGTGCCAGCAGCCGGACAGGCCTTAATCAGCCCCAGCATTTT. Protein sequence: CASSRTGLNQPQHF.

This clonotype was recorded at least ten times. V usage is TRBV3-1 and J usage is TRBJ2-3, with TRBD2 identical over 12 bases. This CDR3 is 16 amino acids long. V lost 2 bases, J lost 1 base, and 1 base stayed unmatched. CDR1 and CDR2 (germline): LGHDT, YNNKEL (reference sequence). The CDR3, as DNA: TGTGCCAGCAGCCAACGGACTAGCGGGGGCACAGATACGCAGTATTTT. Protein: CASSQRTSGGTDTQYF.

The sample holds a few counts of this clonotype. This chain uses TRBV12-3 or TRBV12-4 with TRBJ2-7; D is unresolved. The CDR3 runs to 14 residues. Trimming removed 4 bases at V and 1 base at J, with 11 bases between. In DNA form, the CDR3 reads TGTGCCAGCAGTTCAACGGGTCTATCCTACGAGCAGTACTTC. Translation gives CASSSTGLSYEQYF.

The chain is built from TRBV9 and TRBJ2-3; the match to TRBD1 covers 8 bases. The ends lost 4 bases at V and 1 base at J; junction bases unmatched: 2. Germline V gene sequence: CDR1 SGDLS, CDR2 YYNGEE. This CDR3 spans 14 amino acids. CDR3 bases: TGTGCCAGCAGCCAGACAGGGGGCACAGATACGCAGTATTTT. Translation gives CASSQTGGTDTQYF.

This clonotype came up a few times. The rearrangement uses TRBV28 and TRBJ1-1, with D perhaps matching TRBD1 (5 bases). CDR3 length: 13 amino acids. Germline lookup yields CDR1 MDHEN and CDR2 SYDVKM. Trimming stripped 6 bases from V and 0 bases from J, with 8 bases between. CDR3 amino acids: CASRGDMNTEAFF. The DNA for the CDR3 is TGTGCCAGCAGGGGGGATATGAACACTGAAGCTTTCTTT.

This clonotype has at least ten counts. Relative to the germline gene, one junction end is altered; a read error may explain this. The chain uses TRBV10-3 and TRBJ2-6; D gene ambiguous. The CDR3 consists of 17 residues. Germline CDR1 is ENHRY and CDR2 is SYGVKD. The CDR3 region has the DNA TGTGCCATAAGTGAGATGGCTTTATACTCTGGGGCCAACGTCCTGACTTTC. As protein: CAISEMALYSGANVLTF.

This chain uses TRBV12-3 or TRBV12-4 with TRBJ2-7, with D possibly matching TRBD1 (6 bases). Trimming removed 3 bases from V and 3 bases from J, with 12 bases in between. The CDR3 sequence is 14 residues long. CDR3 in amino acids: CASSFVGQNYEQYF. DNA for the CDR3: TGTGCCAGCAGTTTTGTTGGACAGAACTACGAGCAGTACTTC.

With regard to this clonotype: This may be a read error: a much more frequent sequence differs by one nucleotide. The genes are TRBV19 and TRBJ1-6, with D possibly TRBD1 on 5 matching bases. Deletions cut 3 bases from V and 11 bases from J, with 11 bases between. The germline CDR1 and CDR2 sequences are LNHDA and SQIVND (reference sequence). CDR3 length equals 13 residues. For the CDR3, the DNA is TGTGCCAGTAGTATCCCAGGGAATGCACCCCTCCACTTT. Translated: CASSIPGNAPLHF.

With regard to this clonotype: This could be a read error, since a much larger clone is one nucleotide away. CDR3 in DNA: TGCAGTGCTAGAGACGGGACACGCGGGAGCAATCAGCCCCAGCATTTT. Translation gives CSARDGTRGSNQPQHF. The rearrangement joins TRBV20-1 to TRBJ1-5; D perhaps matches TRBD1 (6 bases). The length of the CDR3 is 16 residues. Trimming cost V 0 bases and J 1 base, with 13 bases left between them. Germline loops: CDR1 DFQATT, CDR2 SNEGSKA (reference sequence).

The table lists this clonotype with many counts. The V gene is TRBV6-1, the J gene TRBJ1-1; D unclear. This CDR3 spans 10 amino acids. Per the germline V gene, CDR1 is MNHNS and CDR2 is SASEGT. Trimming took 6 bases from V and 5 from J, leaving 4 bases between them. CDR3 region: CASRGTEAFF. In nucleotides, the CDR3 is TGTGCCAGCAGGGGGACTGAAGCTTTCTTT.

This clonotype was counted between two and nine times. The junction departs from the called germline gene at one end, perhaps through a read error. The chain employs TRBV24-1 and TRBJ2-3, with D unclear. Germline V lookup: CDR1 KGHDR, CDR2 SFDVKD. This CDR3 region has 16 residues. CDR3 bases: TGTGCCACCAGTGATTCCATAGTGAGCCTCACATATACGCAGTATTTT. Translating gives CATSDSIVSLTYTQYF.

This clonotype has at least ten counts. The rearrangement uses TRBV29-1 and TRBJ2-5; no reliable D call. The CDR3 is 12 amino acids. V lost 7 bases and J lost 1, with 10 bases in between. Germline lookup yields CDR1 SQVTM and CDR2 ANQGSEA. CDR3 nucleotides: TGCAGCGCAAGTTCTGGCCAAGAGACCCAGTACTTC. It is translated as CSASSGQETQYF.

This clonotype appeared many times. The chain is built from TRBV21-1 and TRBJ1-6. TRBV21-1 has pseudogene status. The CDR3 runs to 14 residues. CDR3 sequence reads: CASSSRTDNSPLHF. The CDR3 DNA reads TGTGCCAGCAGCTCTCGCACCGATAATTCACCCCTCCACTTT.

In its sample, this clonotype was seen many times. The chain's CDR3 is CARSDRGLFSYGYTF. CDR3 bases: TGTGCCAGGTCGGACAGGGGGCTCTTTTCATATGGCTACACCTTC. This rearrangement joins TRBV6-5 to TRBJ1-2; TRBD1 aligns across 11 bases. With 9 bases clipped from V and 5 bases from J, the junction kept 11 bases outside the gene matches. The CDR3 is 15 amino acids. In germline, CDR1 is MNHEY, CDR2 SVGAGI.

This clonotype was found many times. The gene calls are TRBV7-6 and TRBJ1-4, with TRBD1 matching over 7 bases. The junction had 9 bases not matched to a gene; V was cut back by 0 bases and J by 8 bases. CDR3 length equals 16 residues. Germline V CDR1 and CDR2: SGHVS, FNYEAQ. CDR3 in amino acids: CASSLALQGHREKLFF. Written as DNA, the CDR3 is TGTGCCAGCAGCTTAGCACTACAGGGGCATAGGGAAAAACTGTTTTTT.

This clonotype was detected many times. This chain joins TRBV7-2 and TRBJ1-2, with no clear D. The CDR3 length is 14 residues. Deletions cut 5 bases from V and 4 bases from J, with 14 bases between. Germline assignment: CDR1 SGHTA and CDR2 FQGNSA. The CDR3 reads CASSPDLGSYGYTF. The CDR3 DNA reads TGTGCCAGCAGCCCTGACCTGGGAAGCTATGGCTACACCTTC.